This T cell receptor (beta chain) was retrieved from a study of blood T cell repertoires in COVID-19. The table lists this clone with many counts. The method was immunoSEQ multiplex PCR; TCRdb's version includes in-frame clones alone and lacks a portion of them. This table holds roughly 70,000 clones, 73% found once. Germline lookup yields CDR1 SNHLY and CDR2 FYNNEI. The junction had 5 bases not matched to a gene; V was cut back by 8 bases and J by 6 bases. The CDR3 sequence is 14 residues long. This clonotype originated in a man in his fifties or sixties with acute or convalescent COVID-19. Sequenced sample: peripheral blood. The gene calls are TRBV2 and TRBJ2-7; 15 bases agree with TRBD2. The DNA of the CDR3 is TGTGCCAGCGCTTGGACTAGCGGGAGGGGCGAGCAGTACTTC. This sequence encodes CASAWTSGRGEQYF.